This TCR beta chain was retrieved from a study of T cell repertoires in cytomegalovirus infection. Background on the study: Peptides in the study included HLA-C-restricted and HLA-B-restricted CMV epitopes. Matching HLA type, along with CMV infection, was indicated by public TCR beta signatures. Points from the study as a whole: In two of eight donors, the top clonotype was HLA-C-restricted CMV-specific. CMV carriers having the relevant HLA were flagged by cumulative public TCR beta family frequency.

The CDR3 covers 15 residues. Trimming stripped 5 bases from V and 4 bases from J, with 17 bases between. Germline V gives CDR1 SEHNR, CDR2 FQNEAQ (reference sequence). TCRdb recomputed calls from the reads with MiXCR, one row per CDR3 protein. The data contain approximately 470,000 distinct CDR3 sequences, approximately 40% of them singletons. About this clonotype itself: No antigen is known for it.

The sample consisted of cultured PBMCs, taken from culture after CMV antigen stimulation. The sequence was collected from a human donor in good health (CMV status not recorded). Some clones in this sample may be carry-over from other donors' samples. The chain links TRBV7-9 to TRBJ1-1, with D maybe TRBD1 (5 bases). CDR3: CASSRTGGGVTEAFF. The CDR3 DNA reads TGTGCCAGCAGCCGGACGGGTGGGGGGGTCACTGAAGCTTTCTTT.